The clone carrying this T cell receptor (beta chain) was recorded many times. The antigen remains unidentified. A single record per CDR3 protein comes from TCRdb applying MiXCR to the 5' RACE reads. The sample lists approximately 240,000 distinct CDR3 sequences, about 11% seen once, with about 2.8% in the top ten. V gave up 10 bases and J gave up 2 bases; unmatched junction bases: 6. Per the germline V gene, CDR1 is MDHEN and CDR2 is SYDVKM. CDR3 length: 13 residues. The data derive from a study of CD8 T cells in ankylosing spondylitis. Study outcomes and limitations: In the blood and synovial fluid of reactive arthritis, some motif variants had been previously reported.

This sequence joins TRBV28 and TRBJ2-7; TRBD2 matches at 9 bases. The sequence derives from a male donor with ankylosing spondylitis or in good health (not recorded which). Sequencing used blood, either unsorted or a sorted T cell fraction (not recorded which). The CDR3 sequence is CATRAGGTYEQYF. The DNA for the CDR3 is TGTGCCACCAGGGCGGGAGGGACCTACGAGCAGTACTTC.